The clone carrying this T cell receptor beta chain was seen a few times. The antigen is not known. Relative to the germline gene, one junction end is altered; a read error may explain this. The sample holds other DNA sequences that translate to the same CDR3. These data come from a study of metastatic and nonmetastatic thyroid tumors. Study-wide background: A comparison of repertoires was made across blood and tumor or nodule tissue from malignant and benign thyroid patients. Findings and caveats of the study: For both blood and tumor, malignant thyroid tumors reportedly showed significantly higher TCR beta diversity than benign nodules did.

Until they underwent thyroid surgery, no patient had received any treatment. The authors' processing: A classifier for distant metastasis in papillary thyroid cancer was constructed using CDR3 differences observed across clinicopathological groups. With MiXCR, TCRdb reprocessed the PCR reads. TCRdb, not the original authors, processed these V and J calls. This table has around 17,000 clones, around a quarter appearing once. The sequenced sample consisted of tumor tissue. This TCR derives from a female donor with papillary thyroid cancer or a benign thyroid nodule (not recorded which). Some clones in this sample may be carry-over from other donors' samples.

The CDR3 reads CASSAPSGGDYEQYF. DNA for the CDR3: TGTGCCAGTAGTGCCCCATCTGGAGGGGACTACGAGCAGTATTTC. The V gene is TRBV19, the J gene TRBJ2-7; 7 bases match TRBD2. This CDR3 is 15 amino acids long. Germline V gene lookup returns CDR1 LNHDA and CDR2 SQIVND (reference sequence).